This T cell receptor (beta chain) was retrieved from a study of T cells after yellow fever vaccination. Whole-study findings and limits: Researchers report a weaker secondary response that nonetheless peaked faster, day 5 versus 15. Reappearance after the booster was observed for most primary-vaccination clones (about 96% CD4, about 90% CD8).

This CDR3 has 18 amino acids. Each CDR3 protein gets one entry after TCRdb re-called the 5' RACE reads with MiXCR. In the table there are 100,000 to 150,000 distinct CDR3 sequences, 8% to 10% of which are singletons. As concerns this clonotype: Its antigen is unidentified.

The sequence derives from a man between 18 and 29 years old who received the YFV17D yellow fever vaccine. The starting material was CD8+ T cells sorted from PBMCs, obtained on the day of the yellow fever booster vaccination. This chain links TRBV21-1 with TRBJ1-6. TRBV21-1 is reported as a pseudogene. The CDR3, as DNA: TGTGCCAGATTAAACCGGGACTCCACGGACTCCTATAATTCACCCCTCCACTTT. Amino acid sequence: CARLNRDSTDSYNSPLHF.